This section outlines one T cell receptor (beta chain) sequence together with its context. This clonotype has a single count. It lacks a known antigen. No base quality information exists; no much larger clone differs at one position. On its own, one read is weak support. RNA was extracted using the RNeasy kit, and roughly 0.5 to 1 microgram was reverse transcribed with random hexamers. The immunoSEQ multiplex PCR assay, which covers 54 Vbeta and 13 Jbeta segments, was used to amplify TCR beta CDR3 regions. Bias from PCR amplification was corrected by using a synthetic template baseline for primer optimization and for computational correction. On the authors' methods: Only productive sequences were kept, with reads annotated to V, D and J genes according to IMGT and analyzed in immunoSEQ Analyzer. Clonality was calculated as one minus the Shannon entropy normalized by log2 of the number of productive unique sequences. Public and private clones were assessed among the 100 most prevalent clones of each patient and control. A clone was defined as Susac-specific if it was absent from the healthy and MS cohorts, from roughly 990 published viral clones and from other ImmuneACCESS disease sequences. Using fastp trimming at Q25 and MiXCR clonotype assembly, TCRdb reanalyzed the public sequencing data and kept in-frame beta chains. Duplicate CDR3 protein sequences are folded into a single record with the most common DNA and genes. None of the V and J calls come from the authors' own analysis; TCRdb made them. Counted in this sample were around 23,000 distinct CDR3 sequences; around 93% of them appeared once. The leading ten clones occupy around 0.62% of the sample.

This record belongs to a study of CD8 T cells in Susac syndrome (dated by TCRdb to the late 2010s). Regarding the complete study: Of the Susac syndrome patients who were sequenced, five or six had clinically active disease and eight were in clinical remission. At blood withdrawal, Susac syndrome patients were either therapy-naive, taking corticosteroids (in some cases with IVIg as well), or taking IVIg alone. Whether CD8+ T cell activation and differentiation in Susac syndrome was antigen driven was tested using repertoire sequencing. The clonality of the CD8+ T cell repertoire was compared across around twelve healthy donors, around 14 Susac syndrome patients and roughly 15 multiple sclerosis patients.

Peripheral blood CD8+ and CD4+ T cells from healthy donors, Susac syndrome patients and multiple sclerosis patients were profiled using high-throughput TCR beta sequencing. The Susac syndrome patients fulfilled recently defined diagnostic criteria for either definite or probable disease. CD8+ TEMRA cells were enriched by FACS, while bulk CD8+ and CD4+ T cells were purified by magnetic negative isolation. Blood was drawn into EDTA tubes, processed within 24 hours, and PBMCs were isolated by density gradient centrifugation. PBMCs intended for TCR sequencing were frozen in liquid nitrogen and were later thawed in a 37 degrees C water bath. Purity of sorted or isolated CD4+, CD8+ and CD8+ TEMRA cells was at least 90%. What the work shows at the level of the full study, not this receptor alone: Clonal expansion was seen in Susac syndrome CD8+ repertoires, peaking in CD8+ TEMRA cells and being greater in clinically active patients than in remitting ones. Looking at Susac-specific public clones, the researchers identified around 15 in the total CD8+ repertoire and roughly 5 in the CD8+ TEMRA repertoire. The number of individuals in the TCR sequencing and HLA analysis was acknowledged as relatively small.

The CDR3 numbers 17 residues from cysteine through phenylalanine. CDR3 DNA only is kept here, 51 bases in frame from base 1. This clonotype was sampled from a human donor with Susac syndrome. This receptor chain uses TRBV21-1 and TRBJ2-1; the D call of TRBD1 is as the table states it, not checked on the DNA. TRBV21-1 corresponds to a pseudogene. Sequenced: CD8+ T cells from PBMCs. The nucleotides read TGTGCCAGCAGGAGAACAGGGTTTCGTGTAGCGGATGATGAGCAGTTCTTC. Protein translation: CASRRTGFRVADDEQFF.